This T cell receptor (beta chain) was captured in a study of T cell repertoires in cytomegalovirus infection. This clonotype has at least ten counts. One end of the junction does not line up with germline, which may come from a read error. The germline CDR1 and CDR2 sequences are SGHTA and FQGNSA. The CDR3 loop spans 16 amino acids. Via MiXCR, TCRdb re-called the reads, giving one row per CDR3 protein. The sample has tens of thousands of distinct CDR3 sequences, about 4% seen once. The source of this sequence is a human donor in good health (CMV status not recorded). Some clones in this sample may be carry-over from other donors' samples. Sequencing was done on a sample of PBMCs. The gene calls are TRBV7-2 and TRBJ2-1; 13 bases line up with TRBD2. In nucleotides, the CDR3 is TGTGCCAGCAGCGTAGCCGGGACTAGCGGGACCTATGAGCAGTTCTTC. This translates into CASSVAGTSGTYEQFF.